This T cell receptor (beta chain) is from a study of CD8 T cells in ankylosing spondylitis. Per the germline V gene, CDR1 is SGHRS and CDR2 is YFSETQ. The CDR3 has 14 residues. With 7 bases removed from V and 5 bases from J, the gap between germline ends came to 19 bases. Quantitative 5'-RACE with molecular barcodes was used to make the TCR beta libraries. One entry per CDR3 protein, called by TCRdb with MiXCR from the 5' RACE reads. The sample consists of 650,000 to 800,000 distinct CDR3 sequences, around a fifth of them appearing once. Study-wide points: Seemingly characteristic of ankylosing spondylitis blood was a TCR beta motif consisting of several highly homologous variants. Matched ankylosing spondylitis synovial fluid reportedly showed significant enrichment of disease-linked clones. A number of the motif variants had already been described in reactive arthritis synovial fluid and blood.

The sample holds one count of this clonotype. The antigen remains undetermined. The receptor was derived from a male donor with ankylosing spondylitis. Sequences were obtained from blood, either unsorted or a sorted T cell fraction (not recorded which). The rearrangement links TRBV5-1 to TRBJ2-7, with a possible D match to TRBD1 (7 bases). CDR3 in DNA: TGCGCCAGCTCTTTTGACAGGGACTTCAACGAGCAGTACTTC. It is translated as CASSFDRDFNEQYF.